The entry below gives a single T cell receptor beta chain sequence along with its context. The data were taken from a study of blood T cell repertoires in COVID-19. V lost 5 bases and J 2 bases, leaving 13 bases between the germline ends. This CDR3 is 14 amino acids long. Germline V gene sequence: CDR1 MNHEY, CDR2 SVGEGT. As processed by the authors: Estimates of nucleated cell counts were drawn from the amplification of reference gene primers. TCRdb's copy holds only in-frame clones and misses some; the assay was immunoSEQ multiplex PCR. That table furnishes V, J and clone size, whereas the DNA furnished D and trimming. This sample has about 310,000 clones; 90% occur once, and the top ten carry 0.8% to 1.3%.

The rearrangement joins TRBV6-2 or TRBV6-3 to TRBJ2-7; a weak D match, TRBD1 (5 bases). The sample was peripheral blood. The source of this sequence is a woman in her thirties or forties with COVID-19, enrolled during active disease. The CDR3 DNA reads TGTGCCAGCAGTGCTAGAGACAGACCCTACGAGCAGTACTTC. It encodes CASSARDRPYEQYF.